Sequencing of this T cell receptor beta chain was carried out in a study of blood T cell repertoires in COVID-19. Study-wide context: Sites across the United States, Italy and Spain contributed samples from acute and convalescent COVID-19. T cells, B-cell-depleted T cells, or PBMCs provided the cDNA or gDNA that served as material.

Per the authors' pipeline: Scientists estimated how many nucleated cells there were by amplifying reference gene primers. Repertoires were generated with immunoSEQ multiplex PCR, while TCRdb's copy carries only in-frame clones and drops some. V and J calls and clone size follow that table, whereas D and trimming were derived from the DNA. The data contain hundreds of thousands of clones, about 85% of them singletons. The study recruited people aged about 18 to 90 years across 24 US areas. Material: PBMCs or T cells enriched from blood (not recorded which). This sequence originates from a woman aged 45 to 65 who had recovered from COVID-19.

The CDR3 bases are TGCGCCAGCAGCTTGGGACAGGGGGCGCGTGGAAACACCATATATTTT. This sequence encodes CASSLGQGARGNTIYF. The V call is TRBV5-1, the J call TRBJ1-3; 10 bases are shared with TRBD1. CDR1 SGHRS and CDR2 YFSETQ come from the germline V gene. The CDR3 has 16 residues. V gave up 0 bases and J gave up 3 bases; unmatched junction bases: 3. Full variable domain (remainder filled in from reference TRBV5-1 and TRBJ1-3): KAGVTQTPRYLIKTRGQQVTLSCSPISGHRSVSWYQQTPGQGLQFLFEYFSETQRNKGNFPGRFSGRQFSNSRSEMNVSTLELGDSALYLCASSLGQGARGNTIYFGEGSWLTVV.